The subject of this entry is one TCR beta chain. What it recognizes is unknown. The sample originates from a study of shared clonotypes between healthy human individuals. Profiling relied on immunoSEQ multiplex PCR, and the TCRdb table lists in-frame clones only, not all of them. The table records 2 million to 2.5 million clones, 92% of them present only once. Study-wide results and caveats: On the whole, naive subsets had larger estimated richness than memory subsets had.

Germline assignment: CDR1 MNHEY and CDR2 SMNVEV (reference sequence). V trimming: 7 bases; J trimming: 5 bases; junction bases outside the gene matches: 9. This CDR3 has 16 residues. V gene TRBV27 combines with J gene TRBJ2-3, with TRBD2 matching over 13 bases. The TCR comes from a man younger than 35 in good health. Some clones in this sample may be carry-over from other donors' samples. The source material was naive CD4+ T cells from PBMCs. Indicated subset: CD45RA+ positively selected. The CDR3 sequence: CASTELAGGPGDTQYF. The CDR3 DNA reads as TGTGCCAGCACCGAACTAGCGGGAGGGCCCGGAGATACGCAGTATTTT.